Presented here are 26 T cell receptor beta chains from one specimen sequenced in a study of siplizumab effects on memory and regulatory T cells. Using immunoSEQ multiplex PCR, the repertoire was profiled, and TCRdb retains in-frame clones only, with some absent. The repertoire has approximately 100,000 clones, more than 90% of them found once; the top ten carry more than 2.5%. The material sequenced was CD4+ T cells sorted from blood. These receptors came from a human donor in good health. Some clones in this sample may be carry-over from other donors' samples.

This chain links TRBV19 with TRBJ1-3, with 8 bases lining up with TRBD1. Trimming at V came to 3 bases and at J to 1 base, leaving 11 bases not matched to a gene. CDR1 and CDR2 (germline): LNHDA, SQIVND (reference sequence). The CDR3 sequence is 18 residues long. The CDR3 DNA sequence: TGTGCCAGTAGTATCCGGGGACAGGCCGAGGTGTCTGGAAACACCATATATTTT. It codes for CASSIRGQAEVSGNTIYF.

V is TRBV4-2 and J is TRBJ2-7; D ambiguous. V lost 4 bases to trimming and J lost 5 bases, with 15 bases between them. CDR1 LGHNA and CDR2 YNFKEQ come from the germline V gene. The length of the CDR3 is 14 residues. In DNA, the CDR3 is TGTGCCAGCAGCCCCGGTGCTAGACGGGACGAGCAGTACTTC. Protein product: CASSPGARRDEQYF.

In DNA form, the CDR3 reads TGTGCTAGTGGTTTGGTCGCGGGGAGCGGGGGTAGCACAGATACGCAGTATTTT. It encodes CASGLVAGSGGSTDTQYF. The chain couples TRBV12-5 to TRBJ2-3, with 8 nucleotides matching TRBD2. This CDR3 is built from 18 residues. Germline assignment: CDR1 LGHNT and CDR2 FRNRAP. V shed 0 bases and J 0 bases; nucleotides not matched to a gene: 8.

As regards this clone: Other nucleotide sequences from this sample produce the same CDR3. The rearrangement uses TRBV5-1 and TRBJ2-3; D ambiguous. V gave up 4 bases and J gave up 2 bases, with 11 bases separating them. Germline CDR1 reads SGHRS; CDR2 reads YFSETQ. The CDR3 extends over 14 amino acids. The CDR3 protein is CASSPGDNTDTQYF. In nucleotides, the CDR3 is TGCGCCAGCAGCCCCGGTGATAACACAGATACGCAGTATTTT. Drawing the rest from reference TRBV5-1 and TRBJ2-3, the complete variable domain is KAGVTQTPRYLIKTRGQQVTLSCSPISGHRSVSWYQQTPGQGLQFLFEYFSETQRNKGNFPGRFSGRQFSNSRSEMNVSTLELGDSALYLCASSPGDNTDTQYFGPGTRLTVL.

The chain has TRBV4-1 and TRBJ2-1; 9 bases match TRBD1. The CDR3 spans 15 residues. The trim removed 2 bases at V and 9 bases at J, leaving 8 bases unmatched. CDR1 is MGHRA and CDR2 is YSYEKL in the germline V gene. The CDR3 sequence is CASSQRDRVQGEQFF. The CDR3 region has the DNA TGCGCCAGCAGCCAACGGGACAGGGTACAGGGTGAGCAGTTCTTC.

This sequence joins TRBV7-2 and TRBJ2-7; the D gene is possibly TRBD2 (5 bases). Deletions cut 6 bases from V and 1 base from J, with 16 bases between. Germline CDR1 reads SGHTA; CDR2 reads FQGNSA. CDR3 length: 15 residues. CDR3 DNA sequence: TGTGCCAGCAGGATAGGTGGCCTAGCTTCCTACGAGCAGTACTTC. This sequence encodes CASRIGGLASYEQYF.

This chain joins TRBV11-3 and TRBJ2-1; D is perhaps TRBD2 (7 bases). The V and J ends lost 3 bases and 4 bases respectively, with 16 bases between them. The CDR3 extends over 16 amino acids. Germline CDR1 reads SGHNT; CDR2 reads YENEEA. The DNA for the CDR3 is TGTGCCAGCAGCTTCCGAGGGGGGGCTAATTACAATGAGCAGTTCTTC. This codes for CASSFRGGANYNEQFF.

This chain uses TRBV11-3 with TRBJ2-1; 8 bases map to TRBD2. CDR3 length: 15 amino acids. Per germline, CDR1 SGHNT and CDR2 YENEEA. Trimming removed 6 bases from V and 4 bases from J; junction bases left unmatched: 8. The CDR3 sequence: CASSLTGLGYNEQFF. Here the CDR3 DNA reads TGTGCCAGCAGTCTTACGGGACTAGGGTACAATGAGCAGTTCTTC.

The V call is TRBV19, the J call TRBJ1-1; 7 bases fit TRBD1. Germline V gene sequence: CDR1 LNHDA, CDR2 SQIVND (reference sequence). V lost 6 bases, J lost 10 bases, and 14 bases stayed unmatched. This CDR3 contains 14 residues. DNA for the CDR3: TGTGCCAGTAGACATACCGGGACAGCCTCATCAGCTTTCTTT. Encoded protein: CASRHTGTASSAFF.

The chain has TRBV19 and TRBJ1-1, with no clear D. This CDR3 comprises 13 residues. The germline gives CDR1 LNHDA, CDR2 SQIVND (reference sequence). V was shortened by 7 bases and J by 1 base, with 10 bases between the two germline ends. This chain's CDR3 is CASTYYRNTEAFF. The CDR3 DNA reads TGTGCCAGTACTTACTACCGGAACACTGAAGCTTTCTTT.

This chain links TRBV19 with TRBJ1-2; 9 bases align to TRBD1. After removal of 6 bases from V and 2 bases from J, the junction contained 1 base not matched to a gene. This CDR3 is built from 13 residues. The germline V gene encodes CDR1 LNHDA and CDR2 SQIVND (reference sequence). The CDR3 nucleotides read TGTGCCAGTAGCGGGACAGGGAACTATGGCTACACCTTC. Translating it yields CASSGTGNYGYTF.

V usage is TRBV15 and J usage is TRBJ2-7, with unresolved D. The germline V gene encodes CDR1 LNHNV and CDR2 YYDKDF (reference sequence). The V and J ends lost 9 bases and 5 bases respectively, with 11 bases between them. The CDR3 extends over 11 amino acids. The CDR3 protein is CATAERHEQYF. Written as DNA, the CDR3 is TGTGCCACGGCGGAACGGCACGAGCAGTACTTC.

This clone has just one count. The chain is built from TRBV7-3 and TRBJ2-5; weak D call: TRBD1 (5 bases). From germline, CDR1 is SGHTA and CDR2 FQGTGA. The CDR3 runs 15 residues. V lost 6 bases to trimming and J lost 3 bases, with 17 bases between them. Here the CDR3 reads CASSPDRDSKETQYF. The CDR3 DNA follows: TGTGCCAGCAGTCCCGACCGTGACAGTAAAGAGACCCAGTACTTC.

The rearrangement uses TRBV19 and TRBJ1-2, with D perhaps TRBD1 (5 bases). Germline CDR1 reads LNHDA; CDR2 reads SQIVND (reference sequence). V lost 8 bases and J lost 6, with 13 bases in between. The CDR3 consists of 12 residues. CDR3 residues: CASGEGPHGYTF. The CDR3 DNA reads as TGTGCCAGTGGGGAGGGACCGCATGGCTACACCTTC.

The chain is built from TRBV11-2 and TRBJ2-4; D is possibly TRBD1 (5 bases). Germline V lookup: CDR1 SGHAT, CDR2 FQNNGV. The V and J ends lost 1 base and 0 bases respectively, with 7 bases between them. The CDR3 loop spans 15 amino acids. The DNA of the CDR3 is TGTGCCAGCAGCTTAGGCAGGGTAGCCAAAAACATTCAGTACTTC. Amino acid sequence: CASSLGRVAKNIQYF.

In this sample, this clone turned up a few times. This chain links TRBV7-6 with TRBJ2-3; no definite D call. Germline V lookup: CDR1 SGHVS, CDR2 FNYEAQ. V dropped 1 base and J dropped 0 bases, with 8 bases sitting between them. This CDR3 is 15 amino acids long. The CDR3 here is CASSLGTTSTDTQYF. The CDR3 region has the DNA TGTGCCAGCAGCTTAGGAACGACTAGCACAGATACGCAGTATTTT.

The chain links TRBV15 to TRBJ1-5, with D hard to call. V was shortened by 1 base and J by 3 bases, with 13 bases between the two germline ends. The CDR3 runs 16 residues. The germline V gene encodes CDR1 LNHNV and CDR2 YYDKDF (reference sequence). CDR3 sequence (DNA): TGTGCCACCAGCAGAGTAGGACGACGCGACAATCAGCCCCAGCATTTT. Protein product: CATSRVGRRDNQPQHF.

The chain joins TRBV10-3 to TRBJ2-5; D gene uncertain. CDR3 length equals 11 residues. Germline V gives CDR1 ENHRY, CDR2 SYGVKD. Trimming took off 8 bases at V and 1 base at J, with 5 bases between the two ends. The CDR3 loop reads CAIGVQETQYF. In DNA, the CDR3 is TGTGCCATCGGGGTCCAAGAGACCCAGTACTTC.

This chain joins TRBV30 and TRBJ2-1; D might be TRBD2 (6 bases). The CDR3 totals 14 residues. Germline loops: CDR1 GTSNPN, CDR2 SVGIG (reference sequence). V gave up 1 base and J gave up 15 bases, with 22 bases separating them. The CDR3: CAWSGRTWSLAPFF. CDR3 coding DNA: TGTGCCTGGAGTGGACGAACCTGGTCACTAGCTCCGTTCTTC.

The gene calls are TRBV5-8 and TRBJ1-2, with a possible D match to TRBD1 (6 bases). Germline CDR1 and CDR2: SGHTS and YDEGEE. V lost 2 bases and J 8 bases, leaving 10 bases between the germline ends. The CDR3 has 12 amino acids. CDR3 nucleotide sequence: TGTGCCAGCAGCTTACAGGGCTTAGGCTACACCTTC. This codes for CASSLQGLGYTF.

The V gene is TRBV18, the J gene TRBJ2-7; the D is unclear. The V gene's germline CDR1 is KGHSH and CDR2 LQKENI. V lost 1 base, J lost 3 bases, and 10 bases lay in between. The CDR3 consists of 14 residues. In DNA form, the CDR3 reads TGTGCCAGCTCACCACGCGGCAGTTACTACGAGCAGTACTTC. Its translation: CASSPRGSYYEQYF.

In nucleotides, the CDR3 is TGTGCCAGTAGTACCCAGGGGGGCAACTATGGCTACACCTTC. Protein: CASSTQGGNYGYTF. The chain is built from TRBV19 and TRBJ1-2; 7 positions match TRBD1. Germline V gives CDR1 LNHDA, CDR2 SQIVND (reference sequence). This CDR3 contains 14 residues. V lost 4 bases and J lost 2; bases outside the gene matches: 4.

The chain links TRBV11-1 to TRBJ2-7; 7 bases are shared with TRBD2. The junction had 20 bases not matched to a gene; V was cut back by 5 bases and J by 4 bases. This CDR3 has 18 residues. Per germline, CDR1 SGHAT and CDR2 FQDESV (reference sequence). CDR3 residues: CASSPQVRGLAELYEQYF. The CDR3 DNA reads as TGTGCCAGCAGCCCACAAGTACGGGGTCTAGCGGAGTTATACGAGCAGTACTTC. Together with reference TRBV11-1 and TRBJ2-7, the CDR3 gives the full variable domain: EAEVAQSPRYKITEKSQAVAFWCDPISGHATLYWYRQILGQGPELLVQFQDESVVDDSQLPKDRFSAERLKGVDSTLKIQPAELGDSAMYLCASSPQVRGLAELYEQYFGPGTRLTVT.

CDR3 amino acids: CASSLFREETQYF. The CDR3 coding sequence is TGTGCCAGCAGCTTGTTCCGGGAGGAGACCCAGTACTTC. The rearrangement links TRBV11-3 to TRBJ2-5, with D perhaps matching TRBD2 (6 bases). Trimming cost V 3 bases and J 5 bases, with 10 bases left between them. Germline CDR1 reads SGHNT; CDR2 reads YENEEA. The CDR3 runs 13 residues.

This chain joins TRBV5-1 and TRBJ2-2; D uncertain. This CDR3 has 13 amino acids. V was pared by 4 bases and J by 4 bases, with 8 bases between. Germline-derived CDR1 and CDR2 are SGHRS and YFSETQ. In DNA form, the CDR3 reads TGCGCCAGCAGCCAACTACCCACCGGGGAGCTGTTTTTT. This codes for CASSQLPTGELFF. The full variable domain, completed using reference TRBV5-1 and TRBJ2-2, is KAGVTQTPRYLIKTRGQQVTLSCSPISGHRSVSWYQQTPGQGLQFLFEYFSETQRNKGNFPGRFSGRQFSNSRSEMNVSTLELGDSALYLCASSQLPTGELFFGEGSRLTVL.

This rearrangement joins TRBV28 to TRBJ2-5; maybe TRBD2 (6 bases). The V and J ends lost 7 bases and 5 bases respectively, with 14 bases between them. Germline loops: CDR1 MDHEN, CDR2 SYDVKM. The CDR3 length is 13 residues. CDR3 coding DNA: TGTGCCAGCATCGGGGGTGTAGTGGAGACCCAGTACTTC. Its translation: CASIGGVVETQYF.